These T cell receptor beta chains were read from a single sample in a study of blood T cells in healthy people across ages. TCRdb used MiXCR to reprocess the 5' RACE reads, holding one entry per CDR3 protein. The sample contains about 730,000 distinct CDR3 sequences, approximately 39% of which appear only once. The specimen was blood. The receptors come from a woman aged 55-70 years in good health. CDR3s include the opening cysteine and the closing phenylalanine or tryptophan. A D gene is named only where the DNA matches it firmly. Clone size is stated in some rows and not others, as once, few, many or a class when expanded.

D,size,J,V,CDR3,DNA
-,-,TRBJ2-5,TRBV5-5,CASSPLDSYNEQYF,TGTGCCAGCAGTCCCCTAGACTCCTACAATGAGCAGTACTTC
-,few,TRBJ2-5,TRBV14,CASSAQIQETQYF,TGTGCCAGCAGCGCCCAGATTCAAGAGACCCAGTACTTC
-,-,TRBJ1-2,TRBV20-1,CSAAMDRTYGYTF,TGCAGTGCCGCCATGGACCGGACCTATGGCTACACCTTC
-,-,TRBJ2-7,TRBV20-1,CSAPQNRGGYEQYF,TGCAGTGCTCCACAAAACAGGGGGGGCTACGAGCAGTACTTC
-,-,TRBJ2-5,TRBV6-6,CASSYSEGGQETQYF,TGTGCCAGCAGTTACTCGGAAGGGGGACAAGAGACCCAGTACTTC
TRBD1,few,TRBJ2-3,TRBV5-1,CANRQGSSDTQYF,TGCGCCAACAGACAGGGATCGTCAGATACGCAGTATTTT
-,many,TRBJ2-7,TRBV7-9,CASSPSPPYEQYF,TGTGCCAGCAGCCCCTCCCCCCCCTACGAGCAGTACTTC
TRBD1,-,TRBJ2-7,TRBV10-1,CASREGTGVYEQYF,TGCGCCAGCAGGGAAGGGACAGGGGTGTACGAGCAGTACTTC
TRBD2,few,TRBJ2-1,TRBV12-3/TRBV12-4,CASTRRREDEQFF,TGTGCCAGCACTCGACGCCGGGAGGATGAGCAGTTCTTC
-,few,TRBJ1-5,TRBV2,CASSGGTFIYSNQPQHF,TGTGCCAGCAGTGGCGGGACATTCATTTATAGCAATCAGCCCCAGCATTTT
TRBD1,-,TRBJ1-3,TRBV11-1,CASSLSGPAGQGDFSGNTIYF,TGTGCCAGCAGCTTATCAGGTCCAGCAGGACAGGGTGACTTCTCTGGAAACACCATATATTTT
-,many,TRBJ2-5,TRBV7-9,CASSLVGDWETQYF,TGTGCCAGCAGCTTAGTAGGGGATTGGGAGACCCAGTACTTC
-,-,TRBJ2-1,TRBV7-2,CASSLDSGRVEEQFF,TGTGCCAGCAGCCTCGACAGCGGGCGGGTCGAGGAGCAGTTCTTC
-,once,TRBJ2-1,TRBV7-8,CASRGGQGYNEQFF,TGTGCCAGTCGGGGGGGACAGGGCTACAATGAGCAGTTCTTC
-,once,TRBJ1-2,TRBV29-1,CSVESGLGYGYTF,TGCAGCGTTGAATCGGGGTTGGGCTATGGCTACACCTTC
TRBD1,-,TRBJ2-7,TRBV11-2,CASSSAGTGGEQYF,TGTGCCAGCAGCTCGGCAGGGACAGGGGGCGAGCAGTACTTC